Shown below are 16 T cell receptor beta chains from a single sample sequenced in a study of blood T cell repertoires in COVID-19. TCRdb keeps only in-frame clones here, not all; method: immunoSEQ multiplex PCR. The repertoire holds roughly 280,000 clones, with around 86% as singletons. The sequenced sample was peripheral blood. These receptors all stem from a woman aged 55-75 years with COVID-19, enrolled during active disease.

This clone was counted a single time. The rearrangement uses TRBV6-5 and TRBJ2-2; 13 nucleotides match TRBD2. Germline V gene sequence: CDR1 MNHEY, CDR2 SVGAGI. Losses at the gene ends were 7 bases for V and 3 bases for J; bases not matched to a gene: 2. CDR3 size: 15 residues. The CDR3 nucleotides read TGTGCCAGCAAACTAGCGGGAGGGTACACCGGGGAGCTGTTTTTT. Its protein product is CASKLAGGYTGELFF.

V usage is TRBV24-1 and J usage is TRBJ2-3; 7 bases are a match to TRBD2. V was clipped by 0 bases and J by 4 bases; unmatched bases: 6. The germline gives CDR1 KGHDR, CDR2 SFDVKD. This CDR3 has 16 amino acids. CDR3 in amino acids: CATSDLAGVMADTQYF. In DNA, the CDR3 is TGTGCCACCAGTGATTTGGCGGGAGTGATGGCAGATACGCAGTATTTT.

Concerning this clone: This same CDR3 is encoded by further DNA sequences in the sample. The chain carries TRBV28 and TRBJ2-7, with 7 bases identical to TRBD1. V was pared by 2 bases and J by 4 bases, with 5 bases of the junction left unmatched. Germline lookup yields CDR1 MDHEN and CDR2 SYDVKM. The CDR3 covers 14 residues. The CDR3 loop is CASSLVGTAYEQYF. CDR3 DNA sequence: TGTGCCAGCAGTTTAGTAGGGACAGCGTACGAGCAGTACTTC. The whole variable domain, remainder taken from reference TRBV28 and TRBJ2-7, is DVKVTQSSRYLVKRTGEKVFLECVQDMDHENMFWYRQDPGLGLRLIYFSYDVKMKEKGDIPEGYSVSREKKERFSLILESASTNQTSMYLCASSLVGTAYEQYFGPGTRLTVT.

In its sample, this clone was seen once. The V and J genes are TRBV19 and TRBJ1-6, with 7 bases matching TRBD1. The germline gives CDR1 LNHDA, CDR2 SQIVND (reference sequence). The CDR3 is made up of 14 amino acids. Germline trimming cut 3 bases from V and 7 bases from J; bases unmatched to any gene: 3. CDR3 DNA: TGTGCCAGTAGTATGTTGGGACAGAATTCACCCCTCCACTTT. It translates to CASSMLGQNSPLHF. Together with reference TRBV19 and TRBJ1-6, the CDR3 gives the full variable domain: DGGITQSPKYLFRKEGQNVTLSCEQNLNHDAMYWYRQDPGQGLRLIYYSQIVNDFQKGDIAEGYSVSREKKESFPLTVTSAQKNPTAFYLCASSMLGQNSPLHFGNGTRLTVT.

The J gene is TRBJ2-7, the V gene TRBV5-1; 7 nucleotides agree with TRBD2. V was pared by 4 bases and J by 6 bases, with 10 bases of the junction left unmatched. The length of the CDR3 is 14 residues. Germline V gene lookup returns CDR1 SGHRS and CDR2 YFSETQ. The CDR3 DNA is TGCGCCAGCAGCACAAGCGGGACCTTAAGCGAGCAGTACTTC. Translation: CASSTSGTLSEQYF. The full variable domain, its missing parts supplied by reference TRBV5-1 and TRBJ2-7, is KAGVTQTPRYLIKTRGQQVTLSCSPISGHRSVSWYQQTPGQGLQFLFEYFSETQRNKGNFPGRFSGRQFSNSRSEMNVSTLELGDSALYLCASSTSGTLSEQYFGPGTRLTVT.

Here the CDR3 reads CASSPSGTGFEETQYF. CDR3 DNA sequence: TGTGCCAGCAGTCCCAGCGGGACAGGGTTCGAAGAGACCCAGTACTTC. The gene calls are TRBV28 and TRBJ2-5, with 9 bases matching TRBD1. The CDR3 has 16 residues. The J segment lost 3 bases and the V segment lost 5 bases, leaving 10 bases of the junction unmatched. The V gene's germline CDR1 is MDHEN and CDR2 SYDVKM.

This clone appeared a few times. The rearrangement uses TRBV3-1 (or the pseudogene TRBV3-2) and TRBJ2-5, with D maybe TRBD2 (6 bases). The germline gives CDR1 LGHDT, CDR2 YNNKEL (reference sequence). V gave up 1 base and J gave up 5 bases, with 11 bases separating them. The CDR3 has 14 amino acids. In DNA, the CDR3 is TGTGCCAGCAGCCAAGGGGGGGTACGGGAGACCCAGTACTTC. Translation gives CASSQGGVRETQYF.

The chain joins TRBV7-8 to TRBJ2-4, with D unresolved. The CDR3 is 15 amino acids. The V end lost 5 bases, the J end lost 0 bases, and 11 bases lay between the germline ends. CDR1 is SGHVS and CDR2 is FQNEAQ in the germline V gene. In DNA, the CDR3 is TGTGCCAGCAGCAATTCAGGATTAGCCAAAAACATTCAGTACTTC. This translates into CASSNSGLAKNIQYF.

This rearrangement joins TRBV10-3 to TRBJ2-1, with D possibly TRBD2 on 5 matching bases. This CDR3 is 14 amino acids long. Trimming shortened V by 11 bases and J by 0 bases, and 14 bases separated the two germline ends. Germline CDR1 reads ENHRY; CDR2 reads SYGVKD. The CDR3 is CAPTRTNSYNEQFF. CDR3 DNA: TGTGCCCCCACTAGGACCAACTCCTACAATGAGCAGTTCTTC.

The V gene is TRBV10-3, the J gene TRBJ1-6; D ambiguous. V lost 7 bases to trimming and J lost 0 bases, with 7 bases between them. Germline V gives CDR1 ENHRY, CDR2 SYGVKD. The CDR3 loop spans 14 amino acids. CDR3 coding DNA: TGTGCCATCAACGCGGGCTCCTATAATTCACCCCTCCACTTT. Translated, it gives CAINAGSYNSPLHF.

The V call is TRBV10-3, the J call TRBJ1-2, with D tentatively TRBD1 (6 bases). The V gene lost 2 bases and the J gene lost 2 bases, with 15 bases spanning the gap. Germline CDR1 ENHRY, CDR2 SYGVKD. The CDR3 has 16 residues. Here the CDR3 DNA reads TGTGCCATCAGTGAGCACAGGGAATACGCCAACTATGGCTACACCTTC. Translated, it gives CAISEHREYANYGYTF.

This sequence joins TRBV25-1 and TRBJ2-1; D may be TRBD2 (6 bases). CDR3 length: 18 residues. The germline V gene has CDR1 MGHDK and CDR2 SYGVNS. The V end lost 2 bases, the J end lost 1 base, and 18 bases lay between the germline ends. The CDR3 loop reads CASSERVGGGPSYNEQFF. CDR3 bases: TGTGCCAGCAGTGAAAGAGTTGGAGGAGGGCCATCCTACAATGAGCAGTTCTTC.

This sequence joins TRBV4-1 and TRBJ2-3, with 13 bases fitting TRBD2. CDR3 length equals 18 residues. The junction had 7 bases not matched to a gene; V was cut back by 0 bases and J by 4 bases. Per germline, CDR1 MGHRA and CDR2 YSYEKL. The CDR3 region is CASSQESGTSGKADTQYF. The DNA for the CDR3 is TGCGCCAGCAGCCAAGAATCGGGGACTAGCGGGAAGGCAGATACGCAGTATTTT.

The chain joins TRBV5-5 to TRBJ2-7, with 7 bases fitting TRBD1. Germline CDR1 is SGHKS and CDR2 is YYEKEE (reference sequence). With V trimmed by 1 base and J by 7 bases, 8 bases remained unmatched. This CDR3 comprises 14 residues. Here the CDR3 reads CASSLSQGVWEQYF. In DNA, the CDR3 is TGTGCCAGCAGCTTGAGTCAGGGGGTTTGGGAGCAGTACTTC. Looking up the rest from reference TRBV5-5 and TRBJ2-7 gives the full variable domain: DAGVTQSPTHLIKTRGQQVTLRCSPISGHKSVSWYQQVLGQGPQFIFQYYEKEERGRGNFPDRFSARQFPNYSSELNVNALLLGDSALYLCASSLSQGVWEQYFGPGTRLTVT.

Regarding this clone: The sample contains more than one DNA sequence encoding this CDR3. The genes are TRBV18 and TRBJ2-1, with 7 bases that match TRBD1. This CDR3 contains 16 residues. The V segment lost 3 bases and the J segment 1 base; nucleotides outside the gene matches: 6. Germline CDR1 KGHSH, CDR2 LQKENI. CDR3 protein: CASSPRQGGSYNEQFF. The CDR3 region has the DNA TGTGCCAGCTCACCGAGACAGGGTGGGTCCTACAATGAGCAGTTCTTC. The entire variable domain, with the rest obtained from reference TRBV18 and TRBJ2-1, is as follows: NAGVMQNPRHLVRRRGQEARLRCSPMKGHSHVYWYRQLPEEGLKFMVYLQKENIIDESGMPKERFSAEFPKEGPSILRIQQVVRGDSAAYFCASSPRQGGSYNEQFFGPGTRLTVL.

This clone has only one observation. The V and J genes are TRBV28 and TRBJ1-5, with a tentative D call TRBD1 (5 bases). The CDR3 sequence is 14 residues long. V was trimmed by 6 bases and J by 3 bases, leaving 12 bases between them. Germline values: CDR1 MDHEN, CDR2 SYDVKM. The CDR3 DNA reads as TGTGCCAGCAGGCCAGACAGAAACAATCAGCCCCAGCATTTT. Its translation is CASRPDRNNQPQHF.